These 21 T cell receptor beta chains came from one sample sequenced in a study of blood T cell repertoires in COVID-19. The table came from immunoSEQ multiplex PCR; TCRdb's copy has only in-frame clones and leaves some out. Here the sample spans 350,000 to 400,000 clones, around 91% being singletons. Sequenced sample: PBMCs or T cells enriched from blood (not recorded which). All receptors come from a man aged 18 to 29 who had recovered from COVID-19.

The genes are TRBV6-1 and TRBJ1-6, with D possibly being TRBD1 (6 bases). Germline CDR1 MNHNS, CDR2 SASEGT. Trimming left V 1 base short and J 8 bases short, with 21 bases between. CDR3 length: 18 residues. The CDR3 DNA reads as TGTGCCAGCAGTGAAGACAGGGCCGCCTTTATTGGGGATTCACCCCTCCACTTT. It encodes CASSEDRAAFIGDSPLHF.

The chain employs TRBV29-1 and TRBJ2-3; possibly TRBD2 for D (5 bases). The germline CDR1 and CDR2 sequences are SQVTM and ANQGSEA. V was shortened by 0 bases and J by 2 bases, with 15 bases between the two germline ends. The CDR3 contains 16 residues. Here the CDR3 reads CSVEDRLLATTDTQYF. The CDR3, as DNA: TGCAGCGTTGAAGATCGTCTGCTAGCTACCACAGATACGCAGTATTTT.

This clone was picked up a small number of times. The V and J genes are TRBV29-1 and TRBJ1-2; TRBD1 aligns across 7 bases. Losses at the gene ends were 1 base for V and 4 bases for J; bases not matched to a gene: 6. CDR1 and CDR2 (germline): SQVTM, ANQGSEA. The CDR3 runs 14 residues. The CDR3, as DNA: TGCAGCGTTGAAGGAAGGGGGCGTAGCTATGGCTACACCTTC. Protein sequence: CSVEGRGRSYGYTF. Filled out from reference TRBV29-1 and TRBJ1-2, the complete variable domain reads SAVISQKPSRDICQRGTSLTIQCQVDSQVTMMFWYRQQPGQSLTLIATANQGSEATYESGFVIDKFPISRPNLTFSTLTVSNMSPEDSSIYLCSVEGRGRSYGYTFGSGTRLTVV.

V and J are TRBV4-3 and TRBJ1-6; 7 bases are shared with TRBD1. The CDR3 sequence is 17 residues long. J was trimmed by 7 bases and V by 1 base; bases with no gene match: 10. Germline V gene sequence: CDR1 LGHNA, CDR2 YSLEER. CDR3 in DNA: TGCGCCAGCAGCCAAGGCCGACAGGGAGAGGTCAATTCACCCCTCCACTTT. Its translation: CASSQGRQGEVNSPLHF.

The chain is built from TRBV5-1 and TRBJ2-1, with D hard to call. The CDR3 totals 17 residues. V lost 0 bases and J 4 bases, leaving 17 bases between the germline ends. CDR1 is SGHRS and CDR2 is YFSETQ in the germline V gene. This chain's CDR3 is CASSLGRRQAIYNEQFF. The CDR3 DNA is TGCGCCAGCAGCTTGGGCCGACGGCAGGCCATTTACAATGAGCAGTTCTTC.

The V and J genes are TRBV27 and TRBJ2-2, with a possible D match to TRBD1 (6 bases). This CDR3 contains 13 residues. Germline V gene lookup returns CDR1 MNHEY and CDR2 SMNVEV (reference sequence). Trimming pared 5 bases from V and 6 bases from J, leaving 10 bases between. CDR3 bases: TGTGCCAGCAGTGTTTACAGGGCCGGGGAGCTGTTTTTT. Protein: CASSVYRAGELFF.

V usage is TRBV10-1 and J usage is TRBJ2-1, with a weak D call TRBD2 (6 bases). Germline V CDR1 and CDR2: WNHNN, SYGVQD (reference sequence). Between the trimmed V and J ends, which lost 6 bases and 7 bases, there was a span of 13 bases. CDR3 size: 13 residues. CDR3 coding DNA: TGCGCCAGCAGACGGGAGAGGAGAAATGAGCAGTTCTTC. Translation: CASRRERRNEQFF.

V and J are TRBV19 and TRBJ1-5; 10 nucleotides match TRBD1. Looked up from germline, CDR1 is LNHDA and CDR2 is SQIVND (reference sequence). The CDR3 length is 17 residues. V lost 4 bases, J lost 4 bases, and 10 bases stayed unmatched. CDR3 coding DNA: TGTGCCAGTAGTACGAGGACAGGGGGAAGAGGTAATCAGCCCCAGCATTTT. Translated: CASSTRTGGRGNQPQHF.

This clone was seen a few times. The chain couples TRBV19 to TRBJ1-2; D not certain. Looked up from germline, CDR1 is LNHDA and CDR2 is SQIVND (reference sequence). The CDR3 extends over 13 amino acids. V lost 3 bases and J lost 2, with 7 bases in between. As DNA, the CDR3 is TGTGCCAGTAGTATCCAGGAAAACTATGGCTACACCTTC. Encoded protein: CASSIQENYGYTF.

V is TRBV30 and J is TRBJ1-5, with TRBD1 matching 9 bases. This CDR3 is built from 13 residues. CDR1 GTSNPN and CDR2 SVGIG come from the germline V gene (reference sequence). The trim removed 3 bases at V and 6 bases at J, leaving 3 bases unmatched. The CDR3, as DNA: TGTGCCTGGAGCGGGACAGGGCGTCAGCCCCAGCATTTT. It translates to CAWSGTGRQPQHF.

This clone was detected a few times. The gene calls are TRBV6-1 and TRBJ2-7, with 9 bases lining up with TRBD1. J lost 0 bases, V lost 3 bases, and 6 bases had no gene match. This CDR3 spans 16 amino acids. Germline V lookup: CDR1 MNHNS, CDR2 SASEGT. The CDR3 protein is CASSDRGQGGSYEQYF. The CDR3 region has the DNA TGTGCCAGCAGTGATCGGGGACAGGGAGGCTCCTACGAGCAGTACTTC.

The chain uses TRBV7-9 and TRBJ1-1; tentative D call: TRBD1 (6 bases). V was shortened by 6 bases and J by 1 base, with 18 bases between the two germline ends. Germline values: CDR1 SEHNR, CDR2 FQNEAQ (reference sequence). This CDR3 region has 16 residues. This chain's CDR3 is CASRPQWGPENTEAFF. CDR3 DNA: TGTGCCAGCAGACCACAGTGGGGGCCGGAGAACACTGAAGCTTTCTTT.

This clone was seen a handful of times. J is TRBJ2-7 and V is TRBV7-2, with 8 bases fitting TRBD2. V trimming: 1 base; J trimming: 7 bases; junction bases outside the gene matches: 9. The CDR3 totals 15 residues. Germline-derived CDR1 and CDR2 are SGHTA and FQGNSA. The CDR3 reads CASSLGLAGSREQYF. The CDR3 DNA reads TGTGCCAGCAGCTTAGGTCTAGCGGGTTCTCGTGAGCAGTACTTC.

This chain uses TRBV19 with TRBJ1-2; no clear D. The CDR3 length is 13 residues. Trimming shortened V by 5 bases and J by 7 bases, and 14 bases separated the two germline ends. Germline loops: CDR1 LNHDA, CDR2 SQIVND (reference sequence). The CDR3 sequence is CASSPPGSGGYTF. As DNA, the CDR3 is TGTGCCAGTAGTCCGCCAGGTTCCGGTGGCTACACCTTC.

This chain joins TRBV15 and TRBJ1-4; D is undetermined. Trimming took 4 bases from V and 9 from J, leaving 9 bases between them. The CDR3 has 12 amino acids. Germline V gene data show CDR1 as LNHNV and CDR2 as YYDKDF (reference sequence). The CDR3 DNA sequence: TGTGCCACCAGCACTGGGCGTCAAAAACTGTTTTTT. It specifies CATSTGRQKLFF.

The rearrangement links TRBV2 to TRBJ1-6; D ambiguous. The V end lost 10 bases, the J end lost 0 bases, and 7 bases lay between the germline ends. This CDR3 has 13 residues. CDR1 SNHLY and CDR2 FYNNEI come from the germline V gene. The CDR3 DNA sequence: TGTGCCACAGTCAGCTCCTATAATTCACCCCTCCACTTT. This translates into CATVSSYNSPLHF.

The genes are TRBV7-9 and TRBJ2-2, with TRBD1 identical over 9 bases. V gave up 4 bases and J gave up 6 bases; unmatched junction bases: 9. From germline, CDR1 is SEHNR and CDR2 FQNEAQ (reference sequence). The length of the CDR3 is 16 residues. Here the CDR3 reads CASSSRTGEVPGELFF. DNA of the CDR3: TGTGCCAGCAGCTCCCGGACAGGGGAGGTCCCCGGGGAGCTGTTTTTT.

The V gene is TRBV19, the J gene TRBJ2-3; tentative D call: TRBD1 (6 bases). From germline, CDR1 is LNHDA and CDR2 SQIVND (reference sequence). This CDR3 comprises 15 residues. The V and J ends lost 4 bases and 3 bases respectively, with 14 bases between them. The CDR3 is CASSNWGQTTDTQYF. CDR3 coding DNA: TGTGCCAGTAGTAATTGGGGGCAAACAACAGATACGCAGTATTTT.

This chain connects TRBV19 to TRBJ1-3; tentatively, D is TRBD1 (5 bases). CDR3 size: 14 residues. Germline V gene sequence: CDR1 LNHDA, CDR2 SQIVND (reference sequence). Trimming left V 9 bases short and J 0 bases short, with 12 bases between. Written as DNA, the CDR3 is TGTGCCAGCTCGGTCGGGGGCTCTGGAAACACCATATATTTT. This translates into CASSVGGSGNTIYF.

The chain combines TRBV12-3 or TRBV12-4 with TRBJ2-1, with D hard to call. V dropped 1 base and J dropped 9 bases, with 7 bases sitting between them. This CDR3 has 12 residues. CDR3 nucleotides: TGTGCCAGCAGTTTAGAAGCGACTGAGCAGTTCTTC. Residues: CASSLEATEQFF.

The chain employs TRBV27 and TRBJ2-7; 11 bases map to TRBD1. Germline V gene lookup returns CDR1 MNHEY and CDR2 SMNVEV (reference sequence). The J segment lost 2 bases and the V segment lost 7 bases, leaving 10 bases of the junction unmatched. The CDR3 contains 16 residues. CDR3 in amino acids: CASKLKGTGGTYEQYF. As DNA, the CDR3 is TGTGCCAGCAAACTGAAAGGGACAGGGGGTACCTACGAGCAGTACTTC.